This TCR beta chain was identified during a study of beta chain features in type 1 diabetes. Findings and limits, study-wide: Researchers cautioned that cDNA sequencing could over-represent cells with high TCR expression. Type 1 diabetes patients had moderately but significantly shorter TCRB CDR3s in all four CD4+ subsets.

The CDR3 extends over 15 amino acids. The germline gives CDR1 MNHNY, CDR2 SVGAGI (reference sequence). The V gene end was trimmed by 6 bases and the J gene end by 4 bases; junction bases not matched to a gene: 8. A note on this clone: Its antigen remains unknown.

The isolated RNA, all of it, was reverse transcribed, so expressed TCRB transcripts were what got sequenced. Using immunoSEQ multiplex PCR, the repertoire was profiled, and TCRdb retains in-frame clones only, with some absent. The sample carries 85,000 to 110,000 clones, roughly 28% recorded once. The TCR sequence derives from a woman aged 18 to 35 with type 1 diabetes. V is TRBV6-6 and J is TRBJ2-1, with 8 positions matching TRBD2. The sequencing input was central memory CD4+ T cells from blood. CDR3 region: CASRMALAVYNEQFF. The CDR3, as DNA: TGTGCCAGCAGGATGGCACTAGCGGTATACAATGAGCAGTTCTTC.